What follows describes a single T cell receptor beta chain. The data were produced by immunoSEQ multiplex PCR, yet TCRdb's version contains in-frame clones alone and is incomplete. The sample holds 150,000 or so clones; 85% to 90% are singletons and the top ten take around an eighth. This sample stems from a study of blood T cell repertoires in COVID-19. Sequencing input: peripheral blood. This clonotype was sampled from a man aged 18 to 30 with COVID-19, enrolled during active disease.

CDR3 protein: CASTDRIGDEQFF. The CDR3 nucleotides read TGTGCCAGCACAGACCGGATCGGGGATGAGCAGTTCTTC. This rearrangement joins TRBV28 to TRBJ2-1, with TRBD2 as a possible D gene (5 bases). Trimming took 7 bases from V and 8 from J, leaving 15 bases between them. The CDR3 is made up of 13 amino acids. CDR1 MDHEN and CDR2 SYDVKM come from the germline V gene.